This passage covers 29 T cell receptor beta chains from one sample sequenced in a study of blood T cell repertoires in COVID-19. Clones were read by immunoSEQ multiplex PCR, and TCRdb kept only the in-frame ones, dropping some. The table lists 150,000 to 180,000 clones, 80% to 90% of them singletons. What was sequenced was peripheral blood. These receptors all come from a woman aged 40 to 50 with acute or convalescent COVID-19.

The chain recombines TRBV7-3 with TRBJ2-1; TRBD1 agrees at 11 bases. V gave up 5 bases and J gave up 4 bases; unmatched junction bases: 10. Germline values: CDR1 SGHTA, CDR2 FQGTGA. This CDR3 has 17 amino acids. CDR3 coding DNA: TGTGCCAGCAGCCCCGGGACAGGGGGAAGTAGGTACAATGAGCAGTTCTTC. Protein: CASSPGTGGSRYNEQFF.

The gene calls are TRBV5-1 and TRBJ2-7; D uncertain. V lost 0 bases and J 7 bases, leaving 11 bases between the germline ends. The CDR3 consists of 13 residues. Looked up from germline, CDR1 is SGHRS and CDR2 is YFSETQ. Here the CDR3 DNA reads TGCGCCAGCAGCTTGGTACCCTTGGAGGAGCAGTACTTC. Amino acid sequence: CASSLVPLEEQYF.

V usage is TRBV10-2 and J usage is TRBJ2-7; 8 nucleotides line up with TRBD2. CDR3 length: 15 amino acids. Germline CDR1 and CDR2: WSHSY and SAAADI. Trimming took 7 bases from V and 5 from J; bases not matched to a gene: 13. The DNA for the CDR3 is TGCGCCAGCATTCGGGGACTAGTAGGGTATAACGAGCAGTACTTC. Protein sequence: CASIRGLVGYNEQYF.

A few counts support this clone. The chain couples TRBV28 to TRBJ1-5; perhaps TRBD1 as D (6 bases). Germline assignment: CDR1 MDHEN and CDR2 SYDVKM. The CDR3 has 14 amino acids. With 6 bases removed from V and 7 bases from J, the gap between germline ends came to 16 bases. In nucleotides, the CDR3 is TGTGCCAGCAGGCCACAGGGTAAGGGGCAGCCCCAGCATTTT. This translates into CASRPQGKGQPQHF.

The chain uses TRBV27 and TRBJ1-1, with D unclear. The CDR3 runs to 14 residues. Trimming cost V 0 bases and J 2 bases, with 7 bases left between them. CDR1 MNHEY and CDR2 SMNVEV come from the germline V gene (reference sequence). The CDR3 DNA reads TGTGCCAGCAGTTTATCGCGTCTTAACACTGAAGCTTTCTTT. Encoded protein: CASSLSRLNTEAFF.

The chain recombines TRBV6-2 or TRBV6-3 with TRBJ1-5, with D tentatively TRBD1 (5 bases). With 6 bases removed from V and 3 bases from J, the gap between germline ends came to 18 bases. The CDR3 covers 16 residues. Germline-derived CDR1 and CDR2 are MNHEY and SVGEGT. CDR3 residues: CASSPKQARYNQPQHF. CDR3 nucleotide sequence: TGTGCCAGCAGCCCTAAACAGGCCCGTTACAATCAGCCCCAGCATTTT.

This clone was seen only once. The V gene is TRBV10-3, the J gene TRBJ1-2, with TRBD1 matching 7 bases. Looked up from germline, CDR1 is ENHRY and CDR2 is SYGVKD. The length of the CDR3 is 16 residues. Losses at the gene ends were 2 bases for V and 0 bases for J; bases not matched to a gene: 6. The CDR3, as DNA: TGTGCCATCAGTGAGGAAGGACAGGTGGCTAACTATGGCTACACCTTC. It codes for CAISEEGQVANYGYTF.

The chain recombines TRBV6-5 with TRBJ1-4; D is ambiguous. CDR1 is MNHEY and CDR2 is SVGAGI in the germline V gene. This CDR3 is 14 amino acids long. V shed 5 bases and J shed 4 bases, with 11 bases lying between them. The CDR3 is CASSRDGNNEKLFF. CDR3 DNA sequence: TGTGCCAGCAGTAGAGACGGGAATAATGAAAAACTGTTTTTT.

In this sample, this clone turned up once. The chain joins TRBV12-3 or TRBV12-4 to TRBJ1-5; a possible D gene is TRBD1 (6 bases). The CDR3 totals 13 residues. The ends were cut back, 6 bases at V and 5 bases at J, with 11 bases in the middle. Here the CDR3 reads CASSREGDQPQHF. The CDR3 DNA is TGTGCCAGCAGCCGGGAGGGGGATCAGCCCCAGCATTTT.

CDR3: CASSLGTGGTNSPLHF. The DNA of the CDR3 is TGTGCCAGCAGCTTAGGAACAGGGGGCACTAATTCACCCCTCCACTTT. The rearrangement joins TRBV7-9 to TRBJ1-6; the match to TRBD1 covers 9 bases. Trimming cost V 1 base and J 6 bases; bases outside gene matches: 4. The CDR3 has 16 amino acids. Germline V gene sequence: CDR1 SEHNR, CDR2 FQNEAQ (reference sequence). Based on the CDR3 plus reference TRBV7-9 and TRBJ1-6, the full variable domain is DTGVSQNPRHKITKRGQNVTFRCDPISEHNRLYWYRQTLGQGPEFLTYFQNEAQLEKSRLLSDRFSAERPKGSFSTLEIQRTEQGDSAMYLCASSLGTGGTNSPLHFGNGTRLTVT.

The chain employs TRBV11-2 and TRBJ2-2; 9 bases align to TRBD2. This CDR3 has 15 amino acids. Germline CDR1 and CDR2: SGHAT and FQNNGV. The J segment lost 7 bases and the V segment lost 1 base, leaving 4 bases of the junction unmatched. The CDR3 here is CASSLVSGGRGELFF. Written as DNA, the CDR3 is TGTGCCAGCAGCTTAGTAAGCGGGGGGCGCGGGGAGCTGTTTTTT.

This rearrangement joins TRBV5-1 to TRBJ2-6, with 7 positions matching TRBD1. This CDR3 has 17 amino acids. Germline assignment: CDR1 SGHRS and CDR2 YFSETQ. The V and J ends lost 5 bases and 2 bases, in that order; junction bases with no gene match: 10. CDR3 in amino acids: CASSRDRSATGANVLTF. In DNA form, the CDR3 reads TGCGCCAGCAGTCGGGACAGATCTGCTACTGGGGCCAACGTCCTGACTTTC.

The V call is TRBV18, the J call TRBJ1-6; possibly TRBD1 for D (6 bases). Germline V gene data show CDR1 as KGHSH and CDR2 as LQKENI. Deletions cut 4 bases from V and 10 bases from J, with 20 bases between. The CDR3 extends over 16 amino acids. The CDR3 DNA follows: TGTGCCAGCTCACGGGTACAGGGAACGGGCTACTCACCCCTCCACTTT. Translating it yields CASSRVQGTGYSPLHF.

Here the CDR3 reads CASSLGSNTIYF. Written as DNA, the CDR3 is TGTGCCAGCAGTCTAGGTAGTAACACCATATATTTT. The chain has TRBV12-3 or TRBV12-4 and TRBJ1-3; no reliable D call. The germline V and J ends were trimmed by 5 bases and 7 bases, with 9 bases remaining between them. The CDR3 sequence is 12 residues long.

The rearrangement joins TRBV7-9 to TRBJ1-2; the D is unclear. V was cut by 1 base and J by 8 bases, with 11 bases left in between. This CDR3 has 13 residues. Germline loops: CDR1 SEHNR, CDR2 FQNEAQ (reference sequence). CDR3 nucleotide sequence: TGTGCCAGCAGCTTAGAACACCTCGGGGGCTACACCTTC. The encoded protein is CASSLEHLGGYTF.

CDR3: CASSWGGLAGRQETQYF. CDR3 nucleotide sequence: TGCGCCAGCAGCTGGGGGGGACTAGCGGGCAGACAAGAGACCCAGTACTTC. V gene TRBV5-1 combines with J gene TRBJ2-5; TRBD2 matches at 12 bases. The CDR3 extends over 17 amino acids. The J segment lost 2 bases and the V segment lost 3 bases, leaving 8 bases of the junction unmatched. Germline V gives CDR1 SGHRS, CDR2 YFSETQ.

This chain connects TRBV6-5 to TRBJ2-7; TRBD1 might be the D (6 bases). V was shortened by 7 bases and J by 3 bases, with 19 bases between the two germline ends. The CDR3 has 15 amino acids. Per the germline V gene, CDR1 is MNHEY and CDR2 is SVGAGI. CDR3 in amino acids: CASNPGHSGNYEQYF. The CDR3 nucleotides read TGTGCCAGCAACCCGGGACACTCTGGAAACTACGAGCAGTACTTC.

This chain connects TRBV7-3 to TRBJ2-1, with TRBD2 matching over 11 bases. Germline V gene data show CDR1 as SGHTA and CDR2 as FQGTGA. Trimming at V came to 0 bases and at J to 7 bases, leaving 8 bases not matched to a gene. The CDR3 has 17 residues. The CDR3: CASSLTLAGGPRNEQFF. Written as DNA, the CDR3 is TGTGCCAGCAGCTTAACGTTAGCGGGGGGGCCGAGGAATGAGCAGTTCTTC.

V and J are TRBV5-6 and TRBJ2-7; TRBD1 agrees at 8 bases. The length of the CDR3 is 15 residues. J gave up 4 bases and V 4 bases, and 10 bases lay outside the gene matches. The germline gives CDR1 SGHDT, CDR2 YYEEEE. As DNA, the CDR3 is TGTGCCAGCAGCCGCGCGACAGGGGTGGGATACGAGCAGTACTTC. Protein: CASSRATGVGYEQYF. The full variable domain, its missing parts supplied by reference TRBV5-6 and TRBJ2-7, is DAGVTQSPTHLIKTRGQQVTLRCSPKSGHDTVSWYQQALGQGPQFIFQYYEEEERQRGNFPDRFSGHQFPNYSSELNVNALLLGDSALYLCASSRATGVGYEQYFGPGTRLTVT.

This chain connects TRBV28 to TRBJ1-3; D is possibly TRBD1 (6 bases). Trimming left V 2 bases short and J 5 bases short, with 13 bases between. Germline V gives CDR1 MDHEN, CDR2 SYDVKM. The length of the CDR3 is 15 residues. CDR3 in amino acids: CASSLAGVNRNTIYF. As DNA, the CDR3 is TGTGCCAGCAGTTTAGCAGGGGTGAACAGAAACACCATATATTTT.

The V and J genes are TRBV7-2 and TRBJ2-1, with D uncertain. Germline CDR1 is SGHTA and CDR2 is FQGNSA. Trimming took 6 bases from V and 2 from J, leaving 8 bases between them. This CDR3 is 13 amino acids long. This chain's CDR3 is CASSWRPYNEQFF. The CDR3 coding sequence is TGTGCCAGCAGTTGGAGACCCTACAATGAGCAGTTCTTC.

This clone appeared a single time. V usage is TRBV30 and J usage is TRBJ1-5; D is uncertain. The CDR3 is 13 amino acids. V was shortened by 3 bases and J by 3 bases, with 9 bases between the two germline ends. Germline CDR1 is GTSNPN and CDR2 is SVGIG (reference sequence). The chain's CDR3 is CAWSQDVNQPQHF. The CDR3 DNA is TGTGCCTGGAGCCAGGATGTCAATCAGCCCCAGCATTTT.

This clone was detected only a few times. This chain uses TRBV12-3 or TRBV12-4 with TRBJ1-5, with TRBD1 as a possible D gene (6 bases). CDR3 size: 13 residues. V was trimmed by 1 base and J by 9 bases, leaving 10 bases between them. The CDR3, as DNA: TGTGCCAGCAGTTTAGACAGGGCGGGGCCCCAGCATTTT. Residues: CASSLDRAGPQHF.

This sequence joins TRBV7-9 and TRBJ2-1, with 9 bases lining up with TRBD2. Germline V gene lookup returns CDR1 SEHNR and CDR2 FQNEAQ (reference sequence). Trimming cost V 5 bases and J 2 bases; bases outside gene matches: 7. This CDR3 region has 16 residues. The CDR3: CASSPLSGGTYNEQFF. In DNA, the CDR3 is TGTGCCAGCAGCCCCCTTAGCGGGGGCACCTACAATGAGCAGTTCTTC.

Here the CDR3 DNA reads TGTGCCAGTAGTGTCCGGACAGCCCTAAATCAGCCCCAGCATTTT. It codes for CASSVRTALNQPQHF. This chain connects TRBV19 to TRBJ1-5; TRBD1 might be the D (6 bases). Per the germline V gene, CDR1 is LNHDA and CDR2 is SQIVND (reference sequence). Trimming shortened V by 5 bases and J by 4 bases, and 15 bases separated the two germline ends. The CDR3 consists of 15 residues.

This sequence joins TRBV4-1 and TRBJ2-5, with 9 bases that match TRBD2. Trimming at V came to 4 bases and at J to 1 base, leaving 10 bases not matched to a gene. Germline-derived CDR1 and CDR2 are MGHRA and YSYEKL. This CDR3 has 17 residues. The CDR3 nucleotides are TGCGCCAGCAGCCCAACGGGCGGGGGGGCTACCCAAGAGACCCAGTACTTC. Encoded protein: CASSPTGGGATQETQYF.

V is TRBV13 and J is TRBJ2-7, with 8 bases lining up with TRBD1. CDR3 length: 16 residues. Looked up from germline, CDR1 is PRHDT and CDR2 is FYEKMQ (reference sequence). J gave up 4 bases and V 5 bases, and 13 bases lay outside the gene matches. The CDR3 DNA follows: TGTGCCAGCAGCAACCGGACAGGGATGCTCAGTTACGAGCAGTACTTC. This translates into CASSNRTGMLSYEQYF.

The chain has TRBV11-2 and TRBJ2-3; TRBD1 agrees at 9 bases. Germline CDR1 and CDR2: SGHAT and FQNNGV. This CDR3 spans 14 amino acids. V was pared by 5 bases and J by 3 bases, with 3 bases of the junction left unmatched. Here the CDR3 DNA reads TGTGCCAGCAGCCCTGGACAGGGGACAGATACGCAGTATTTT. This encodes CASSPGQGTDTQYF.

This clone was detected only once. The CDR3 nucleotides read TGTGCCAGCAGCCGGGGAGGGGGAGTCACTGAAGCTTTCTTT. Encoded protein: CASSRGGGVTEAFF. This chain links TRBV4-2 with TRBJ1-1; the D gene is possibly TRBD1 (6 bases). CDR3 length equals 14 residues. CDR1 and CDR2 (germline): LGHNA, YNFKEQ. V lost 4 bases, J lost 4 bases, and 13 bases lay in between.